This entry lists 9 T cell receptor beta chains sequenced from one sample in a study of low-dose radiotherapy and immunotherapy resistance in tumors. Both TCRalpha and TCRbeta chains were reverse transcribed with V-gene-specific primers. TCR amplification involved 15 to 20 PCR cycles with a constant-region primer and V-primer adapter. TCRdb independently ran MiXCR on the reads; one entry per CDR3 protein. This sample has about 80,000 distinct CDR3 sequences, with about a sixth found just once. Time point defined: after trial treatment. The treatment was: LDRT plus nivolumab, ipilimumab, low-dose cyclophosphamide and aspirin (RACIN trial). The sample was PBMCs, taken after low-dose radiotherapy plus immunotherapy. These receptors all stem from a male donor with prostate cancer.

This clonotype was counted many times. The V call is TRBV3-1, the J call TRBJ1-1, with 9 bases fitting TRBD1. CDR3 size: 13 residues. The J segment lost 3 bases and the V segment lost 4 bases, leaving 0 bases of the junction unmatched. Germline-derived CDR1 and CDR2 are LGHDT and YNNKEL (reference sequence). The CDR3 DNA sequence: TGTGCCAGCAGCCGACAGGGGGACACTGAAGCTTTCTTT. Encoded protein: CASSRQGDTEAFF.

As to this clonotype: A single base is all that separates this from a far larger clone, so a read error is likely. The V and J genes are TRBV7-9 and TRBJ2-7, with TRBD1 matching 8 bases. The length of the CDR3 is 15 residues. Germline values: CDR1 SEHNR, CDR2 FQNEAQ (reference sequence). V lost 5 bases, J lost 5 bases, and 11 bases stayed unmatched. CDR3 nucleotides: TGTGCCAGCAGCCGCGGACAGGGCACCCTTGACGAGCAGTACGTC. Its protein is CASSRGQGTLDEQYV.

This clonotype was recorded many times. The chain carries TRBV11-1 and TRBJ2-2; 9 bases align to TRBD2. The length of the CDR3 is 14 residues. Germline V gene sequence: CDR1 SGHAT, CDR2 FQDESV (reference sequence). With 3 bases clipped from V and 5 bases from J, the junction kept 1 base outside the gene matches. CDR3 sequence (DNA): TGTGCCAGCAGCTTTAGCGGGAGAACCGGGGAGCTGTTTTTT. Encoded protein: CASSFSGRTGELFF.

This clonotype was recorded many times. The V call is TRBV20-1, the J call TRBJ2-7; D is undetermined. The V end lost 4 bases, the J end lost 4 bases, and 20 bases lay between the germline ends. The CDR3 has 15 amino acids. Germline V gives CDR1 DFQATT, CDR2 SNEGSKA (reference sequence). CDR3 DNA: TGCAGTGCTAATCGGTTGAGGCGGCCAGATTACGAGCAGTACTTC. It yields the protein CSANRLRRPDYEQYF.

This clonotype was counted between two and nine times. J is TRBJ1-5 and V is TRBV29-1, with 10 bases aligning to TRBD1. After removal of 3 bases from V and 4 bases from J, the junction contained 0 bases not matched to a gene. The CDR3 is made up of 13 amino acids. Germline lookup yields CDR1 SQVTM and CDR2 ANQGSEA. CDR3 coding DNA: TGCAGCGTTGAGGGACAGGGGAATCAGCCCCAGCATTTT. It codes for CSVEGQGNQPQHF.

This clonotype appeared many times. DNA for the CDR3: TGTGCCAGCAGCGAACTCGGCAATGAGCAGTTCTTC. This gives the protein CASSELGNEQFF. The V and J genes are TRBV7-9 and TRBJ2-1; no definite D call. CDR1 and CDR2 (germline): SEHNR, FQNEAQ (reference sequence). Trimming removed 5 bases from V and 6 bases from J, with 8 bases in between. CDR3 length: 12 amino acids.

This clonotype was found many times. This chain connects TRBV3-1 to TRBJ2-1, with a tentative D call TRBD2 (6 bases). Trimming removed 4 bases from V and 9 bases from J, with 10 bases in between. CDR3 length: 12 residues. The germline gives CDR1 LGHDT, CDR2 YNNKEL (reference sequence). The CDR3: CASSPRGFEQFF. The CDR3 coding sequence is TGTGCCAGCAGCCCGCGGGGCTTTGAGCAGTTCTTC.

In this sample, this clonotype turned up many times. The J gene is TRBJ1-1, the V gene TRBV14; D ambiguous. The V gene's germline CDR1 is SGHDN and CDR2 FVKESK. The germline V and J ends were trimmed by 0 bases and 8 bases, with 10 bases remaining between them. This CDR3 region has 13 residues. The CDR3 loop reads CASSQDAGSEAFF. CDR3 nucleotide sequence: TGTGCCAGCAGCCAAGATGCCGGGTCGGAAGCTTTCTTT.

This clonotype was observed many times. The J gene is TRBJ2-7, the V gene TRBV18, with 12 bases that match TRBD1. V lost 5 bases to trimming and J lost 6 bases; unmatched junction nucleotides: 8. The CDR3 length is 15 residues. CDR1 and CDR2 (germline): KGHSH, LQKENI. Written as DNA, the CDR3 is TGTGCCAGCTCAGCCGGGACAGGGGGCACGGGCGAGCAGTACTTC. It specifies CASSAGTGGTGEQYF.